The next 2 T cell receptor beta chains were all read from a single sample in a study of PD-1 blockade in classical Hodgkin lymphoma. Relapse was seen in all patients after autologous stem cell transplantation, and brentuximab vedotin exposure was variable. Some clones are missing from TCRdb's copy, which holds only in-frame ones; the method was immunoSEQ multiplex PCR. The table includes about 59,000 clones, roughly 90% detected once. Here the sequenced sample was peripheral blood mononuclear cells (PBMCs), taken at baseline. These receptors were obtained from a human donor with classical Hodgkin lymphoma.

The V and J genes are TRBV28 and TRBJ2-7; the match to TRBD1 covers 8 bases. Germline values: CDR1 MDHEN, CDR2 SYDVKM. The CDR3 totals 14 residues. The ends lost 7 bases at V and 7 bases at J; junction bases unmatched: 12. The CDR3 nucleotides are TGTGCCAGCACAACCCCGCAGGGGGCCAGTGAGCAGTACTTC. Its protein is CASTTPQGASEQYF.

The J gene is TRBJ2-1, the V gene TRBV14; the match to TRBD2 covers 13 bases. V shed 3 bases and J 4 bases; nucleotides not matched to a gene: 12. Germline V CDR1 and CDR2: SGHDN, FVKESK. The CDR3 is 19 residues long. CDR3 region: CASSQRGLAGIKVYNEQFF. The DNA for the CDR3 is TGTGCCAGCAGCCAGCGGGGACTAGCGGGGATAAAAGTATACAATGAGCAGTTCTTC.